This T cell receptor beta chain was documented in a study of blood T cell repertoires in COVID-19. Study-wide context: From the United States, Italy and Spain came samples of acute and convalescent COVID-19.

Per the original methods: Counts of nucleated cells, estimated from reference gene primer amplification, were obtained. Produced via immunoSEQ multiplex PCR; TCRdb's table is partial and in-frame only. That table furnishes V, J and clone size, whereas the DNA furnished D and trimming. Of tens of thousands of clones detected, about four fifths appear once; the ten largest clones hold roughly 10%. The CDR3 covers 17 residues. The V gene's germline CDR1 is SGHTA and CDR2 FQGTGA. The ends lost 5 bases at V and 7 bases at J; junction bases unmatched: 9. The chain recombines TRBV7-3 with TRBJ2-1, with 15 positions matching TRBD2. Input material: peripheral blood. The receptor comes from an elderly man with COVID-19, enrolled during active disease. The CDR3 DNA reads TGTGCCAGCAGCCGGGGACTAGCGGGGGGATTGAGGAATGAGCAGTTCTTC. Its protein product is CASSRGLAGGLRNEQFF.